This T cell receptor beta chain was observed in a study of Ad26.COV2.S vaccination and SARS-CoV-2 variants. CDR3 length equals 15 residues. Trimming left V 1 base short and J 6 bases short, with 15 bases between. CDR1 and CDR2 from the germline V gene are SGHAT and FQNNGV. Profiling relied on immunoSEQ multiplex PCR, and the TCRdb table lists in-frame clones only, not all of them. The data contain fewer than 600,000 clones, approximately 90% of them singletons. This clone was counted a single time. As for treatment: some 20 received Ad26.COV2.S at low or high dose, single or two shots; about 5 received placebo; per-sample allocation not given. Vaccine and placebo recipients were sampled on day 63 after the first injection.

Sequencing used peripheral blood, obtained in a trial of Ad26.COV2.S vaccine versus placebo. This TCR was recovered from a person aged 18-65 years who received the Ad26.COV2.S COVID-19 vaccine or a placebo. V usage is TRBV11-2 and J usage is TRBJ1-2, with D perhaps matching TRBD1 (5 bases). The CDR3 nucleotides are TGTGCCAGCAGCTTAGCTCCGGGCCTCAGGGATGGCTACACCTTC. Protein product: CASSLAPGLRDGYTF.